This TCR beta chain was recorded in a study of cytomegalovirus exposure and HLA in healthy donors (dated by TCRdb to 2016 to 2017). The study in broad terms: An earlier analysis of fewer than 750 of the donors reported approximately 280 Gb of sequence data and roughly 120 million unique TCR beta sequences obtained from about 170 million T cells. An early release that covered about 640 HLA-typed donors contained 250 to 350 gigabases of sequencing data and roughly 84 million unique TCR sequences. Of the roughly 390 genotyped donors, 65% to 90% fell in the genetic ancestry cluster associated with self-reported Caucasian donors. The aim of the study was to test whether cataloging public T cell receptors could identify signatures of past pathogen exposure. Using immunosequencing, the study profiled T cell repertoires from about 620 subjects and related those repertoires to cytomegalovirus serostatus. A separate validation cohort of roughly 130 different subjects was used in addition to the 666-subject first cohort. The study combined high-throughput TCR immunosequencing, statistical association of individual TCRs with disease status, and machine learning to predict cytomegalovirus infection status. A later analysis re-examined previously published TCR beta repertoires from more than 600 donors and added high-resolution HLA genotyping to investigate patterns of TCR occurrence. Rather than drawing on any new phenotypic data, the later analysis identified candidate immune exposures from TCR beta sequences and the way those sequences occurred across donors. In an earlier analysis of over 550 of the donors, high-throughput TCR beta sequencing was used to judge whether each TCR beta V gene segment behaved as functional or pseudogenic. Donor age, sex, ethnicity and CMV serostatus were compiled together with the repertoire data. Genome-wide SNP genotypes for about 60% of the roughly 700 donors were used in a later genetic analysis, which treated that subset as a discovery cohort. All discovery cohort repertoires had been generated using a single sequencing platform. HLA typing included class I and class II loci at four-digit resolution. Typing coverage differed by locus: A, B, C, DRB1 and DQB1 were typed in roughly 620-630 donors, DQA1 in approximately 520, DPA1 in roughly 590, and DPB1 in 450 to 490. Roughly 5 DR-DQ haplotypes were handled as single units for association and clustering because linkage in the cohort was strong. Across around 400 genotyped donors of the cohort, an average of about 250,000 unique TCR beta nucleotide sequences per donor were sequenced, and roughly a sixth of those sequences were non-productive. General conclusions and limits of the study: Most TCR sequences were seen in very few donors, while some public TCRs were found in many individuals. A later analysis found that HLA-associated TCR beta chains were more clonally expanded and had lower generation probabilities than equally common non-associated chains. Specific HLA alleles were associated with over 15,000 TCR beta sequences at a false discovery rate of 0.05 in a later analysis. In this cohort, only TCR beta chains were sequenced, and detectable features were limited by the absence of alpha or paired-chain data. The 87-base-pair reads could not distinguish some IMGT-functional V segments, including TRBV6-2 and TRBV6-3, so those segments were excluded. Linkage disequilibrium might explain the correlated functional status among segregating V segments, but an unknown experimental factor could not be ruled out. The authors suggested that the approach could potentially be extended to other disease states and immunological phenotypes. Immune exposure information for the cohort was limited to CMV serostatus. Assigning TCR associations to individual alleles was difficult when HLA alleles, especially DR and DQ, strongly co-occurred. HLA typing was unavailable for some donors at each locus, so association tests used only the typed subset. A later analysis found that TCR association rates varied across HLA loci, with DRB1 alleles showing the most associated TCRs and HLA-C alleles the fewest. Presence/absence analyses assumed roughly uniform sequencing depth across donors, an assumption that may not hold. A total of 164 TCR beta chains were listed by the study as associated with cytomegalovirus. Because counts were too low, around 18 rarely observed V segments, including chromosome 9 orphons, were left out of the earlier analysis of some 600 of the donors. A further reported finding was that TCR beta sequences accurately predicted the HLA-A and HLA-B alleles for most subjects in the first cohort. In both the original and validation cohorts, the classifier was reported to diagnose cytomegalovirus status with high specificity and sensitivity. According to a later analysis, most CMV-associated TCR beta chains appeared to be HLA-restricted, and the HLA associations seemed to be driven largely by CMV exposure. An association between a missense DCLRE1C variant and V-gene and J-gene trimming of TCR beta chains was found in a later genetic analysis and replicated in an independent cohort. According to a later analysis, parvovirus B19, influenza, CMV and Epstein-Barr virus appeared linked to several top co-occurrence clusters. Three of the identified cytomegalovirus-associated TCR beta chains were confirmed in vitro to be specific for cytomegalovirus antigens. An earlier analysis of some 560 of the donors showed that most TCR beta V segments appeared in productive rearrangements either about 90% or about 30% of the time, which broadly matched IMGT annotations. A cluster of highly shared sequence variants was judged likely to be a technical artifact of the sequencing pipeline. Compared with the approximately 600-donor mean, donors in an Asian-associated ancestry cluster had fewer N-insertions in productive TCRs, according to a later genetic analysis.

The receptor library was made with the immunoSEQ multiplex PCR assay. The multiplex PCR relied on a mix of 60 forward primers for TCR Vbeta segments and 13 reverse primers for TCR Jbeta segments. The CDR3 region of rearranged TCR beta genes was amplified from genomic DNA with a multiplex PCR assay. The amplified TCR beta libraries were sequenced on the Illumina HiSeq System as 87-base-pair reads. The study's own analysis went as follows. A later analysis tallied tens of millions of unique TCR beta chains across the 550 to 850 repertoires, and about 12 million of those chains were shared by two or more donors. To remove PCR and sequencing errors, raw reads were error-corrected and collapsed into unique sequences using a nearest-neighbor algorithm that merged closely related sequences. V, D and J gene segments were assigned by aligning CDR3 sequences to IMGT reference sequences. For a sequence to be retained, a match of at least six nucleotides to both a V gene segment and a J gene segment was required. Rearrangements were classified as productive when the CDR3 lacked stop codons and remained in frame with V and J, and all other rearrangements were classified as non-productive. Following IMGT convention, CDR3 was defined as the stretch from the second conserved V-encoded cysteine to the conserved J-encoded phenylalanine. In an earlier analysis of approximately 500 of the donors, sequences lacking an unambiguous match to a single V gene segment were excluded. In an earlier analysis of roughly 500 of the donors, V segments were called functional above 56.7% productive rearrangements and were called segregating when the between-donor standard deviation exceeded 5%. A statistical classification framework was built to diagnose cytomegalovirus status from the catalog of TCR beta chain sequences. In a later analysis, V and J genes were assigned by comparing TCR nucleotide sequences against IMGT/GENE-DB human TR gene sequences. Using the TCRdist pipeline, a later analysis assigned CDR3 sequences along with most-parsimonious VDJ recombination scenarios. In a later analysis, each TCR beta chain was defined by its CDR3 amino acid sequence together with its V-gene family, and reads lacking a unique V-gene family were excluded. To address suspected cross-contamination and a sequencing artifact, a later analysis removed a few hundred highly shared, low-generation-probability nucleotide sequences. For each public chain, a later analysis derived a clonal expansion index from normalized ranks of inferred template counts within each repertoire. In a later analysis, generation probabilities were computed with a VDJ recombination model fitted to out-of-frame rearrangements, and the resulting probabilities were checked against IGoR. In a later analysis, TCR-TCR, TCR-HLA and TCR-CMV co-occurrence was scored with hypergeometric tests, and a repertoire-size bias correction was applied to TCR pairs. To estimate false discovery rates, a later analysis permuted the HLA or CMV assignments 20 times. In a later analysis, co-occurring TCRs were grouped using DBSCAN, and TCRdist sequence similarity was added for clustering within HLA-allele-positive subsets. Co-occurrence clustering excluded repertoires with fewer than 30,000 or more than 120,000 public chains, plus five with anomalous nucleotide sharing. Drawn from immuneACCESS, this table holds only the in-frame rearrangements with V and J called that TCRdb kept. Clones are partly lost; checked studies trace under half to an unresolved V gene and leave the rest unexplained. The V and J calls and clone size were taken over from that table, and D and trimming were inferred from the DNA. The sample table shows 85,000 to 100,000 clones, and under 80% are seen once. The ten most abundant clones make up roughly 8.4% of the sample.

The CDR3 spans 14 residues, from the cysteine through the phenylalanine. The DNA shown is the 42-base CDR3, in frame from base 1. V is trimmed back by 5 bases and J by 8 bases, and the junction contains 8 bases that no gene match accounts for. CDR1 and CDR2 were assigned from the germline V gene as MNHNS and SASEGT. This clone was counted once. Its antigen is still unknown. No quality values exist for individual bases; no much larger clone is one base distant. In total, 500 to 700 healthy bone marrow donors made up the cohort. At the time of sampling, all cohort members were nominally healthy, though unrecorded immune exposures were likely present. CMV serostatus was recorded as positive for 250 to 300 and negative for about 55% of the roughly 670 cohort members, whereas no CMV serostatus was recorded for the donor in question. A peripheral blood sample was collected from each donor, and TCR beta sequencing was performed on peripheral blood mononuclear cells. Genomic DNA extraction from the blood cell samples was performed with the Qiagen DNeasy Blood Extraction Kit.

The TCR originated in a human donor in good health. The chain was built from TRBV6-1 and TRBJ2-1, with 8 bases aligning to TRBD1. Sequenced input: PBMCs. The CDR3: CASSFGQGPDEQFF. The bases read TGTGCCAGCAGTTTCGGACAGGGTCCCGATGAGCAGTTCTTC.